This is a list of T cell receptor beta chains from one sample in a study of blood T cell repertoires in COVID-19. The assay was immunoSEQ multiplex PCR, and TCRdb's table has in-frame clones only and misses some. The sample has a few hundred thousand clones; around 87% are singletons. Sample: peripheral blood. These receptors all stem from a woman aged 45-65 years who had recovered from COVID-19. Each CDR3 is given with its conserved first and last residue. D genes are given only for firm matches. The size entry is marked missing in some rows and otherwise reads once, few, many or a size class.

V gene,J gene,D gene,clone size,CDR3 protein,CDR3 DNA
TRBV7-8,TRBJ1-5,TRBD1,.,CASSFNRGDQPQHF,TGTGCCAGCAGCTTCAACAGGGGCGATCAGCCCCAGCATTTT
TRBV27,TRBJ2-7,.,few,CASGTGYSYEQYF,TGTGCCAGCGGAACAGGTTATAGCTACGAGCAGTACTTC
TRBV5-1,TRBJ2-7,TRBD2,.,CASSLGRGGAYEQYF,TGCGCCAGCAGCTTGGGGCGGGGAGGGGCCTACGAGCAGTACTTC
TRBV5-1,TRBJ1-6,TRBD1,once,CASSSSGTGGLSPLHF,TGCGCCAGCAGCTCCTCCGGGACAGGGGGCTTATCACCCCTCCACTTT
TRBV9,TRBJ2-2,.,.,CASSVGGGANTGELFF,TGTGCCAGCAGCGTAGGAGGGGGAGCGAACACCGGGGAGCTGTTTTTT
TRBV6-2/TRBV6-3,TRBJ2-7,.,.,CASRPDSPRNEQYF,TGTGCCAGCAGGCCTGACAGTCCTCGTAACGAGCAGTACTTC
TRBV18,TRBJ1-1,.,.,CASSTTGSTEAFF,TGTGCCAGCTCTACGACAGGCAGCACTGAAGCTTTCTTT
TRBV4-3,TRBJ1-2,.,.,CASSQRQRSYGYTF,TGCGCCAGCAGCCAGCGACAGAGATCCTATGGCTACACCTTC
TRBV7-9,TRBJ1-2,.,.,CASSNNSYGYTF,TGTGCCAGCAGCAATAACAGCTATGGCTACACCTTC
TRBV6-5,TRBJ2-3,.,.,CAYSFVSTDTQYF,TGTGCCTACAGCTTCGTAAGCACAGATACGCAGTATTTT
TRBV3-1/TRBV3-2,TRBJ2-7,.,.,CASSHGDSYEQYF,TGTGCCAGCAGCCACGGGGACTCCTACGAGCAGTACTTC
TRBV11-3,TRBJ1-6,.,.,CASSPPGGNSPLHF,TGTGCCAGCAGCCCTCCCGGGGGTAATTCACCCCTCCACTTT
TRBV7-8,TRBJ1-1,.,.,CASSLQQKAFF,TGTGCCAGCAGCTTACAACAGAAAGCTTTCTTT
TRBV21-1,TRBJ2-3,.,.,CASSKTRQGETDTQYF,TGTGCCAGCAGCAAGACTAGACAGGGGGAGACAGATACGCAGTATTTT
TRBV6-6,TRBJ1-5,.,many,CASTGDSNQPQHF,TGTGCCAGCACAGGGGATAGCAATCAGCCCCAGCATTTT
TRBV5-5,TRBJ1-2,.,.,CASSQEGSRGYTF,TGTGCCAGCAGCCAGGAGGGCAGTCGAGGCTACACCTTC
TRBV3-1/TRBV3-2,TRBJ1-4,.,.,CASSQATVKNEKLFF,TGTGCCAGCAGCCAAGCGACAGTCAAGAATGAAAAACTGTTTTTT
TRBV10-3,TRBJ1-5,.,few,CAISDRGNQPQHF,TGTGCCATCAGTGATAGAGGTAATCAGCCCCAGCATTTT
TRBV18,TRBJ2-1,.,.,CASSPISGGSSYNEQFF,TGTGCCAGCTCACCAATTTCCGGAGGGAGCTCTTACAATGAGCAGTTCTTC
TRBV30,TRBJ1-1,.,.,CAWSVQGTLGTEAFF,TGTGCCTGGAGTGTACAGGGAACCCTGGGCACTGAAGCTTTCTTT
TRBV18,TRBJ2-3,TRBD1,.,CASTGGLRVGDTQYF,TGTGCCAGTACAGGGGGCTTGAGAGTGGGAGATACGCAGTATTTT
TRBV7-7,TRBJ2-1,TRBD1,.,CASSPDRGNEQFF,TGTGCCAGCAGCCCGGACAGGGGCAATGAGCAGTTCTTC
TRBV10-3,TRBJ2-2,.,.,CAIRGTQNTGELFF,TGTGCCATCAGGGGGACACAAAACACCGGGGAGCTGTTTTTT
TRBV2,TRBJ1-4,.,.,CASCLREKLFF,TGTGCCAGCTGCTTGAGGGAAAAACTGTTTTTT
TRBV9,TRBJ1-5,.,.,CASGRDVNNQPQHF,TGTGCCAGCGGGAGGGACGTCAACAATCAGCCCCAGCATTTT
TRBV28,TRBJ1-4,.,.,CASSPNRHRDLEKLFF,TGTGCCAGCAGTCCAAATAGACACAGAGATTTGGAAAAACTGTTTTTT
TRBV3-1/TRBV3-2,TRBJ2-3,.,.,CASSQDGSRTDTQYF,TGTGCCAGCAGCCAAGACGGTTCCCGCACAGATACGCAGTATTTT
TRBV4-3,TRBJ2-1,.,once,CASSLGYEQFF,TGCGCCAGCAGCCTGGGCTATGAGCAGTTCTTC
TRBV2,TRBJ1-1,TRBD1,once,CASRLGTVNTEAFF,TGTGCCAGCAGATTAGGGACAGTGAACACTGAAGCTTTCTTT
TRBV7-6,TRBJ2-5,.,.,CASSRQGSVVETQYF,TGTGCCAGCAGCCGTCAGGGGTCTGTCGTAGAGACCCAGTACTTC
TRBV18,TRBJ1-6,.,.,CASSPGESSYNSPLHF,TGTGCCAGCTCACCAGGGGAGAGCTCCTATAATTCACCCCTCCACTTT
TRBV7-2,TRBJ1-1,.,.,CASSLDVSVSEAFF,TGTGCCAGCAGCTTAGACGTCAGCGTCAGCGAAGCTTTCTTT
TRBV24-1,TRBJ2-3,.,.,CATSDPRSINTQYF,TGTGCCACCAGTGATCCTCGGTCTATTAATACGCAGTATTTT
TRBV9,TRBJ2-6,.,many,CASSPTTGFSGANVLTF,TGTGCCAGCAGCCCAACGACGGGATTCTCTGGGGCCAACGTCCTGACTTTC
TRBV28,TRBJ2-1,TRBD2,.,CASSPERETGNEQFF,TGTGCCAGCAGTCCGGAGCGGGAGACGGGTAATGAGCAGTTCTTC
TRBV7-2,TRBJ2-1,.,.,CASSPGIWGGEQFF,TGTGCCAGCAGCCCCGGTATCTGGGGAGGTGAGCAGTTCTTC
TRBV3-1/TRBV3-2,TRBJ2-3,.,once,CASSAQGGVADTQYF,TGTGCCAGCAGCGCACAGGGTGGGGTGGCAGATACGCAGTATTTT
TRBV27,TRBJ1-4,.,.,CVAGLTNEKLFF,TGTGTGGCGGGGTTGACTAATGAAAAACTGTTTTTT
TRBV4-1,TRBJ1-3,TRBD1,.,CASSQWTGGSSYYSGNTIYF,TGCGCCAGCAGCCAATGGACAGGGGGCAGTTCTTATTACTCTGGAAACACCATATATTTT
TRBV5-1,TRBJ1-5,.,few,CAPGDNSNQPQHF,TGCGCCCCCGGGGATAATAGCAATCAGCCCCAGCATTTT
TRBV5-1,TRBJ2-2,TRBD1,.,CASSLGDRENGELFF,TGCGCCAGCAGCTTGGGGGACAGGGAGAACGGGGAGCTGTTTTTT
TRBV18,TRBJ2-2,.,.,CASSPAPEGRVTGELFF,TGTGCCAGCTCACCAGCCCCGGAGGGCCGGGTAACCGGGGAGCTGTTTTTT
TRBV19,TRBJ2-1,TRBD2,.,CASSRRTSGGAHEQFF,TGTGCCAGTAGTCGGAGGACTAGCGGGGGGGCTCATGAGCAGTTCTTC
TRBV18,TRBJ2-6,.,.,CASSPFAVGGANVLTF,TGTGCCAGCTCACCGTTCGCGGTAGGTGGGGCCAACGTCCTGACTTTC
TRBV25-1,TRBJ2-1,TRBD1,.,CASSYRTGRGEQFF,TGTGCCAGCAGTTACCGGACAGGGCGAGGGGAGCAGTTCTTC
TRBV7-2,TRBJ2-1,.,.,CASSLLYEQFF,TGTGCCAGCAGCTTACTATATGAGCAGTTCTTC
TRBV6-5,TRBJ1-5,.,.,CASSGRDEEQPQHF,TGTGCCAGCAGCGGGCGGGACGAGGAACAGCCCCAGCATTTT
TRBV11-2,TRBJ2-7,TRBD1,once,CASSWGGGTGVYEQYF,TGTGCCAGCAGCTGGGGCGGCGGGACAGGGGTCTACGAGCAGTACTTC
TRBV30,TRBJ2-3,.,.,CAWRRESTDTQYF,TGTGCCTGGCGGCGGGAAAGCACAGATACGCAGTATTTT